What follows are 20 T cell receptor beta chains derived from one specimen sequenced in a study of T cells in Graves' hyperthyroidism and ophthalmopathy (dated by TCRdb to about 2019). Preparation of the library involved multiplex PCR. The listed sequencing device is Illumina HiSeq 2000. TCR beta CDR3 regions were amplified from RNA transcripts. For the first round of RT-PCR on the TCR CDR3, the HTBI primer set was used together with the Qiagen OneStep RT-PCR kit. Through fastp at Q25 and MiXCR, TCRdb rebuilt clones from the public reads, retaining in-frame beta chains. Each CDR3 protein appears once, grouped with its most common genes and DNA. The sample table holds roughly 170,000 distinct CDR3 sequences, of which 8% to 9.5% were seen once. The top ten clonotypes cover roughly 23% of the sample. Sequenced input: blood. The receptors originated from a woman between 18 and 29 years old with Graves' hyperthyroidism that later progressed to Graves' ophthalmopathy.

Ten or more counts support this clonotype. V and J are TRBV7-9 and TRBJ2-5; no clear D. Between the trimmed V and J ends, which lost 1 base and 2 bases, there was a span of 5 bases. The CDR3 length is 13 residues. Per the germline V gene, CDR1 is SEHNR and CDR2 is FQNEAQ (reference sequence). The CDR3 reads CASSLGGQETQYF. CDR3 sequence (DNA): TGTGCCAGCAGCTTAGGGGGTCAAGAGACCCAGTACTTC.

This clonotype was counted at least ten times. The gene calls are TRBV29-1 and TRBJ2-1; TRBD1 matches at 8 bases. Germline V gene data show CDR1 as SQVTM and CDR2 as ANQGSEA. The CDR3 contains 15 residues. The V segment lost 4 bases and the J segment 0 bases; nucleotides outside the gene matches: 5. CDR3 nucleotide sequence: TGCAGCGTTGCAGGGGGCTTGAGCTCCTACAATGAGCAGTTCTTC. Encoded protein: CSVAGGLSSYNEQFF.

In this sample, this clonotype turned up a few times. This rearrangement joins TRBV4-2 to TRBJ1-4; TRBD1 agrees at 10 bases. The CDR3 has 17 residues. V lost 2 bases to trimming and J lost 6 bases; unmatched junction nucleotides: 9. Germline lookup yields CDR1 LGHNA and CDR2 YNFKEQ. The DNA for the CDR3 is TGTGCCAGCAGCCAACACCCCAAAGGGACAGGGGATGAAAAACTGTTTTTT. Its translation is CASSQHPKGTGDEKLFF.

This clonotype was recorded many times. This sequence joins TRBV7-8 and TRBJ2-1; D uncertain. Germline CDR1 is SGHVS and CDR2 is FQNEAQ. The ends were cut back, 2 bases at V and 8 bases at J, with 13 bases in the middle. This CDR3 is built from 14 residues. CDR3 protein: CASSLITIWDEQFF. In DNA, the CDR3 is TGTGCCAGCAGCTTAATAACGATCTGGGATGAGCAGTTCTTC.

This clonotype was detected many times. The chain is built from TRBV7-3 and TRBJ2-7, with D perhaps TRBD1 (6 bases). This CDR3 has 13 amino acids. CDR1 SGHTA and CDR2 FQGTGA come from the germline V gene. Deletions cut 1 base from V and 5 bases from J, with 9 bases between. CDR3 DNA sequence: TGTGCCAGCAGCTTAAGAAGACAGGACGAGCAGTACTTC. It translates to CASSLRRQDEQYF.

This clonotype has just a few counts. The V call is TRBV5-6, the J call TRBJ2-5; no firm D call. Germline CDR1 SGHDT, CDR2 YYEEEE. The CDR3 consists of 13 residues. Trimming removed 0 bases from V and 0 bases from J, with 3 bases in between. CDR3 sequence (DNA): TGTGCCAGCAGCTTGGAACACCAAGAGACCCAGTACTTC. This translates into CASSLEHQETQYF.

The rearrangement links TRBV5-4 to TRBJ2-7; perhaps TRBD2 as D (6 bases). This CDR3 spans 14 amino acids. V was pared by 3 bases and J by 3 bases, with 13 bases between. Germline V gene sequence: CDR1 SGHNT, CDR2 YYREEE (reference sequence). CDR3: CASSYSSDNYEQYF. CDR3 coding DNA: TGTGCCAGCAGCTACTCTAGCGACAACTACGAGCAGTACTTC.

This clonotype was picked up many times. The chain uses TRBV2 and TRBJ2-6, with unresolved D. The length of the CDR3 is 16 residues. Germline V gene sequence: CDR1 SNHLY, CDR2 FYNNEI. Trimming cost V 6 bases and J 0 bases, with 12 bases left between them. Written as DNA, the CDR3 is TGTGCCAGCAGGGGCAATCCAGGCTCTGGGGCCAACGTCCTGACTTTC. Its protein product is CASRGNPGSGANVLTF.

The rearrangement joins TRBV18 to TRBJ1-1, with D maybe TRBD1 (6 bases). CDR1 KGHSH and CDR2 LQKENI come from the germline V gene. This CDR3 spans 14 amino acids. The ends were cut back, 1 base at V and 8 bases at J, with 14 bases in the middle. The CDR3 DNA is TGTGCCAGCTCACCACGGGGGCACTCGCAAGAAGCTTTCTTT. This codes for CASSPRGHSQEAFF.

Many counts were recorded for this clonotype. The chain has TRBV12-3 or TRBV12-4 and TRBJ1-5; no reliable D call. This CDR3 has 12 residues. Trimming shortened V by 2 bases and J by 7 bases, and 6 bases separated the two germline ends. The CDR3 reads CASSLNGQPQHF. The DNA for the CDR3 is TGTGCCAGCAGTTTAAACGGACAGCCCCAGCATTTT.

This clonotype was detected ten times or more. This chain uses TRBV28 with TRBJ1-2, with D possibly TRBD1 on 6 matching bases. The length of the CDR3 is 12 residues. Trimming took 11 bases from V and 2 from J, leaving 12 bases between them. Germline-derived CDR1 and CDR2 are MDHEN and SYDVKM. CDR3 amino acids: CAARGPNYGYTF. Written as DNA, the CDR3 is TGTGCCGCACGGGGGCCGAACTATGGCTACACCTTC.

Ten or more counts support this clonotype. V is TRBV20-1 and J is TRBJ1-2; 10 bases fit TRBD1. The germline V gene has CDR1 DFQATT and CDR2 SNEGSKA (reference sequence). The CDR3 runs to 12 residues. V shed 6 bases and J 4 bases; nucleotides not matched to a gene: 2. DNA for the CDR3: TGCAGTGCGCGGGACAGGGGCTATGGCTACACCTTC. This gives the protein CSARDRGYGYTF.

In this sample, this clonotype turned up many times. The chain carries TRBV20-1 and TRBJ1-4, with 9 bases aligning to TRBD1. Looked up from germline, CDR1 is DFQATT and CDR2 is SNEGSKA (reference sequence). J gave up 8 bases and V 7 bases, and 8 bases lay outside the gene matches. The length of the CDR3 is 13 residues. CDR3 coding DNA: TGCAGTGTCCCGGGACAGGGCCAAGAAAAACTGTTTTTT. Translated, it gives CSVPGQGQEKLFF.

This clonotype occurred many times. The V and J genes are TRBV28 and TRBJ2-2; D gene unclear. The V end was cut by 8 bases, the J end by 0 bases, with 10 bases between. Germline-derived CDR1 and CDR2 are MDHEN and SYDVKM. The CDR3 loop spans 14 amino acids. The CDR3 here is CASYRTPNTGELFF. In DNA form, the CDR3 reads TGTGCCAGCTATAGGACGCCGAACACCGGGGAGCTGTTTTTT.

This clonotype was counted ten times or more. The V gene is TRBV20-1, the J gene TRBJ2-7; TRBD2 aligns across 9 bases. The germline CDR1 and CDR2 sequences are DFQATT and SNEGSKA (reference sequence). The V gene end was trimmed by 2 bases and the J gene end by 5 bases; junction bases not matched to a gene: 13. There are 16 residues in the CDR3. CDR3 coding DNA: TGCAGTGCTAGATCCACCGCGCTTAGCGGGAGTAACGAGCAGTACTTC. The encoded protein is CSARSTALSGSNEQYF.

This clonotype was counted a few times. This chain connects TRBV5-6 to TRBJ1-3; possibly TRBD1 for D (5 bases). CDR3 length equals 16 residues. The V gene's germline CDR1 is SGHDT and CDR2 YYEEEE. V gave up 2 bases and J gave up 0 bases, with 12 bases separating them. The CDR3 coding sequence is TGTGCCAGCAGCTTACCGGGACTAGGCTCTGGAAACACCATATATTTT. Amino acid sequence: CASSLPGLGSGNTIYF.

The chain employs TRBV30 and TRBJ2-2, with 10 bases that match TRBD1. The CDR3 sequence is 14 residues long. CDR1 is GTSNPN and CDR2 is SVGIG in the germline V gene (reference sequence). V shed 3 bases and J 6 bases; nucleotides not matched to a gene: 4. CDR3 region: CAWRGTGVAGELFF. The CDR3 nucleotides are TGTGCCTGGAGAGGGACAGGGGTAGCCGGGGAGCTGTTTTTT. Full variable domain (outside the CDR3, taken from reference TRBV30 and TRBJ2-2): SQTIHQWPATLVQPVGSPLSLECTVEGTSNPNLYWYRQAAGRGLQLLFYSVGIGQISSEVPQNLSASRPQDRQFILSSKKLLLSDSGFYLCAWRGTGVAGELFFGEGSRLTVL.

This clonotype showed up many times. The chain joins TRBV6-1 to TRBJ1-1; maybe TRBD1 (6 bases). Trimming removed 10 bases at V and 9 bases at J, with 12 bases between. The V gene's germline CDR1 is MNHNS and CDR2 SASEGT. The CDR3 contains 10 residues. This CDR3 is CATDRTQAFF. In nucleotides, the CDR3 is TGTGCCACCGACAGGACACAAGCTTTCTTT.

This chain joins TRBV19 and TRBJ2-2; 11 nucleotides match TRBD1. The V gene's germline CDR1 is LNHDA and CDR2 SQIVND (reference sequence). The V and J ends lost 3 bases and 5 bases, in that order; junction bases with no gene match: 5. This CDR3 comprises 16 residues. The CDR3 reads CASSIRGQGVTGELFF. CDR3 coding DNA: TGTGCCAGTAGTATTAGGGGACAGGGGGTAACCGGGGAGCTGTTTTTT.

A word on this clonotype: This is likely a read error, given that the CDR3 carries no conserved phenylalanine or tryptophan at its end. The V gene is TRBV6-2 or TRBV6-3, the J gene TRBJ2-7; D might be TRBD2 (6 bases). Germline V gene data show CDR1 as MNHEY and CDR2 as SVGEGT. This CDR3 region has 17 residues. The ends were cut back, 4 bases at V and 2 bases at J, with 21 bases in the middle. The CDR3 reads CASSFTPIRREAYEQYL. In nucleotides, the CDR3 is TGTGCCAGCAGTTTTACCCCTATCCGGAGGGAAGCCTACGAGCAGTACCTC.